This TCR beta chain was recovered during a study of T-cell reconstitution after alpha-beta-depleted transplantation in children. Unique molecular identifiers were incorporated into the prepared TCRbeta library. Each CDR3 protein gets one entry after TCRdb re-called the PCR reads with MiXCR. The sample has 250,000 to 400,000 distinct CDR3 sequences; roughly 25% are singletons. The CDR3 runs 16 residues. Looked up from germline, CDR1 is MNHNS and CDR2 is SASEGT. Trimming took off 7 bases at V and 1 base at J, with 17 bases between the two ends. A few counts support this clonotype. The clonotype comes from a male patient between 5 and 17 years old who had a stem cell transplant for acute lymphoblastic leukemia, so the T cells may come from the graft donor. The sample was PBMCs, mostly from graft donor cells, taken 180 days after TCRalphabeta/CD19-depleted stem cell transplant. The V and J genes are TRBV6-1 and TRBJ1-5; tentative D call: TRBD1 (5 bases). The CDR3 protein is CASNPPGPGSNQPQHF. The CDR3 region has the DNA TGTGCCAGCAACCCTCCCGGGCCAGGGAGCAATCAGCCCCAGCATTTT.